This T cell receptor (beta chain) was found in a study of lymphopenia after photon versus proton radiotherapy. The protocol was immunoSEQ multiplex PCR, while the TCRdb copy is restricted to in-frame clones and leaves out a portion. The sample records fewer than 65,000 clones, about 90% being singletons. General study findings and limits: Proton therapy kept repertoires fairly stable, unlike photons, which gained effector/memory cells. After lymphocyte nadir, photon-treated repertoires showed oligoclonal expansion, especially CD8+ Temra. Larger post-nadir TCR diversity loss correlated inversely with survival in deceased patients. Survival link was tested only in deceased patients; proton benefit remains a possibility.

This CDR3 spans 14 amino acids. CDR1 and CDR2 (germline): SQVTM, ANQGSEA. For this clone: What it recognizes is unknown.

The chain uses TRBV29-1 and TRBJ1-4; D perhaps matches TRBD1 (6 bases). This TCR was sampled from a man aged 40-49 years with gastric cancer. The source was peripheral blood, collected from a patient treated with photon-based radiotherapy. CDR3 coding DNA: TGCAGTGGGGGCTCCGTCGCCGGTAATGAAAAACTGTTTTTT. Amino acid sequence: CSGGSVAGNEKLFF.